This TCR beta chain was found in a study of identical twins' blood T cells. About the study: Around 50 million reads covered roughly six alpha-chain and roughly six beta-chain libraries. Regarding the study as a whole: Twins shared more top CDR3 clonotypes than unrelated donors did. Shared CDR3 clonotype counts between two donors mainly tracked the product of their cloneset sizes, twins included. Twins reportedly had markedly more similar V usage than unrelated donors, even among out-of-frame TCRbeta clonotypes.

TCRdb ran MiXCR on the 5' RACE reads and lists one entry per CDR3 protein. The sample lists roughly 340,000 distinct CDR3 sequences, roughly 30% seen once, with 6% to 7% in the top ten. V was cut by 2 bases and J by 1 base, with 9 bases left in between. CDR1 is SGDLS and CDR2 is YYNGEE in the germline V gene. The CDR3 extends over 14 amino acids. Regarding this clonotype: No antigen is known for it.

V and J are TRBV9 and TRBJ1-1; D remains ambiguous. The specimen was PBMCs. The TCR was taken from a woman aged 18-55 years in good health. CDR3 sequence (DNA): TGTGCCAGCAGCGTTAGAGGCAAGAACACTGAAGCTTTCTTT. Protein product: CASSVRGKNTEAFF.